Here is one T cell receptor (beta chain) with its context. Antigen specificity is unknown. The germline V gene has CDR1 MDHEN and CDR2 SYDVKM. The CDR3 has 14 amino acids. V lost 3 bases and J 9 bases, leaving 15 bases between the germline ends. The sample is drawn from a study of cytomegalovirus exposure and HLA in healthy donors. Overall study: T cells numbering around 170 million yielded some 110 million unique TCR beta sequences in an earlier analysis. Broader study findings: Further analysis was carried out later, and it showed several of the most significant clusters appearing linked to common viral pathogens.

13 Jbeta primers and 60 Vbeta primers were used for the PCR. Sequencing used immunoSEQ multiplex PCR; TCRdb keeps in-frame clones, though not all of them. Here the sample spans approximately 40,000 clones, roughly 90% being singletons. The clonotype originates from a woman aged 35 to 49 in good health and CMV-seropositive. The chain has TRBV28 and TRBJ2-1; unclear D gene. The source material was PBMCs. CDR3 residues: CASSFLSGYREQFF. CDR3 nucleotides: TGTGCCAGCAGTTTTTTGTCCGGGTACCGTGAGCAGTTCTTC.